The T cell receptor (beta chain) described here comes from a study of regulatory T cells in long-lasting Graves disease. Study-level results: Favored usage of TRBV28, TRBJ1-2 and TRBJ2-5 was recorded in persistent disease. The sample size was small, and this may have reduced accuracy.

Time point: newly diagnosed GD, antithyroid drugs for less than 3 months. Following extraction of RNA from PBMCs, that RNA was used to make the TCR library. In building TCR beta libraries, iRepertoire HTBI primers were used together with Arm-PCR of CDR3 regions. A single record per CDR3 protein comes from TCRdb applying MiXCR to the multiplex PCR reads. The sample has 550,000 to 700,000 distinct CDR3 sequences; 15% to 20% are singletons. Ten or more counts support this clonotype. Its antigen is as yet unknown. Trimming at V came to 5 bases and at J to 7 bases, leaving 7 bases not matched to a gene. This CDR3 contains 13 residues. The V gene's germline CDR1 is MDHEN and CDR2 SYDVKM. Separately, the same data were catalogued under a study of T cells in Graves' hyperthyroidism and ophthalmopathy. That report notes: Stable hyperthyroidism: no ophthalmopathy progression over 18 months of follow-up.

The chain is built from TRBV28 and TRBJ1-2, with TRBD1 matching 7 bases. The specimen was peripheral blood mononuclear cells (PBMCs), collected at new diagnosis, from a patient treated with antithyroid drugs. The receptor was derived from a man between 18 and 29 years old with Graves disease. The CDR3 loop reads CASSREDRVGYTF. For the CDR3, the DNA is TGTGCCAGCAGTCGAGAAGACAGGGTTGGCTACACCTTC.